The present T cell receptor beta chain was sequenced within a study of chemoradiotherapy in HPV16-positive cancers. Across the whole study: Candidate HPV-specific T-cell clones and common TCR motifs came from functional assays in two HPV16-positive patients.

Using immunoSEQ multiplex PCR, the repertoire was profiled, and TCRdb retains in-frame clones only, with some absent. Of just under 5,500 clones listed, 85% to 90% are singletons. CDR1 and CDR2 (germline): SGHVS, FNYEAQ. The CDR3 is 14 residues long. V lost 5 bases to trimming and J lost 7 bases, with 17 bases between them. The sequencing here drew on tumor tissue, taken from a patient who underwent chemoradiotherapy. J is TRBJ1-1 and V is TRBV7-6; possible D gene TRBD1, 6 bases. The TCR sequence derives from a human donor with HPV-associated anogenital cancer. CDR3 in DNA: TGTGCCAGCAGCGAACAGGGTTCCCGGGTTGAAGCTTTCTTT. As protein: CASSEQGSRVEAFF.